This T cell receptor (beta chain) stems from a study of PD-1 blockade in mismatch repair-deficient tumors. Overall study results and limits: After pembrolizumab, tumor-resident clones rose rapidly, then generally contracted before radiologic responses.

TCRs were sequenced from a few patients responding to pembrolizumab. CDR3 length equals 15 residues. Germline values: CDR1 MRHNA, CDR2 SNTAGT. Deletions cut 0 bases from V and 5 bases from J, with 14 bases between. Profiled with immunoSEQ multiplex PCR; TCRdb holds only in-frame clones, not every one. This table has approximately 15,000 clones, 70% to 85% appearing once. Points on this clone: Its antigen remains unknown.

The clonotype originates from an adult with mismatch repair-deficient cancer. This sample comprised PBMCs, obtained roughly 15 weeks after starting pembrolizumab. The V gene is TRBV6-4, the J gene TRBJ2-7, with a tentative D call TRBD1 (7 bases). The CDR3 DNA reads TGTGCCAGCAGTGACTCGGGAGACAGGGAGGACGAGCAGTACTTC. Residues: CASSDSGDREDEQYF.